These 22 T cell receptor beta chains came from one sample sequenced in a study of blood T cell repertoires in COVID-19. Measured with immunoSEQ multiplex PCR; TCRdb has only the in-frame clones, and not every one. The data contain roughly 350,000 clones, around 87% of them seen just once; the ten biggest clones take up roughly a tenth. Material: peripheral blood. The receptors stem from a woman in her twenties or thirties with COVID-19, enrolled during active disease.

J is TRBJ2-3 and V is TRBV5-1; 14 positions agree with TRBD2. This CDR3 comprises 19 residues. The germline CDR1 and CDR2 sequences are SGHRS and YFSETQ. V lost 5 bases, J lost 5 bases, and 16 bases stayed unmatched. The CDR3 reads CASRSPGERLAGGKDTQYF. The CDR3 DNA reads as TGCGCCAGCAGGTCTCCGGGGGAGCGACTAGCGGGAGGGAAAGATACGCAGTATTTT.

The rearrangement links TRBV4-1 to TRBJ2-7, with D unclear. The germline V gene encodes CDR1 MGHRA and CDR2 YSYEKL. V was trimmed by 1 base and J by 3 bases, leaving 4 bases between them. The CDR3 sequence is 12 residues long. CDR3 in amino acids: CASSQVSYEQYF. In nucleotides, the CDR3 is TGCGCCAGCAGCCAAGTCAGCTACGAGCAGTACTTC.

The chain links TRBV30 to TRBJ2-3; no firm D call. The CDR3 sequence is 15 residues long. Germline loops: CDR1 GTSNPN, CDR2 SVGIG (reference sequence). V lost 0 bases, J lost 1 base, and 11 bases lay in between. CDR3 nucleotide sequence: TGTGCCTGGAGTGTACCTGGCACCCGCACAGATACGCAGTATTTT. This translates into CAWSVPGTRTDTQYF.

The chain has TRBV6-5 and TRBJ1-2; D is uncertain. Deletions cut 6 bases from V and 4 bases from J, with 15 bases between. This CDR3 contains 14 residues. Looked up from germline, CDR1 is MNHEY and CDR2 is SVGAGI. CDR3 loop: CASRSPSELYGYTF. The CDR3 DNA reads as TGTGCCAGCAGAAGCCCCAGCGAACTCTATGGCTACACCTTC.

CDR3 protein: CASSVGQPHGYTF. CDR3 sequence (DNA): TGTGCCAGCAGTGTGGGACAGCCGCATGGCTACACCTTC. The rearrangement uses TRBV28 and TRBJ1-2; 7 nucleotides line up with TRBD1. CDR3 length: 13 amino acids. V shed 5 bases, J shed 6 bases, and the junction held 6 bases outside the gene matches. In germline, CDR1 is MDHEN, CDR2 SYDVKM.

V gene TRBV2 combines with J gene TRBJ1-2; TRBD1 might be the D (6 bases). Germline V gives CDR1 SNHLY, CDR2 FYNNEI. This CDR3 comprises 14 residues. V was clipped by 6 bases and J by 8 bases, with 19 bases between them. This CDR3 is CASRTRGPPIGYTF. The CDR3 DNA reads as TGTGCCAGCAGAACCAGGGGACCCCCAATAGGCTACACCTTC.

The V gene is TRBV7-9, the J gene TRBJ2-5; no firm D call. The CDR3 has 15 amino acids. Germline V gene sequence: CDR1 SEHNR, CDR2 FQNEAQ (reference sequence). Trimming removed 1 base from V and 0 bases from J, with 9 bases in between. The CDR3: CASSLVGRDQETQYF. The CDR3 DNA sequence: TGTGCCAGCAGCTTAGTAGGCCGGGACCAAGAGACCCAGTACTTC.

V usage is TRBV29-1 and J usage is TRBJ2-1; 9 nucleotides match TRBD1. The germline V gene encodes CDR1 SQVTM and CDR2 ANQGSEA. The CDR3 has 15 amino acids. J lost 3 bases, V lost 8 bases, and 11 bases had no gene match. In DNA form, the CDR3 reads TGCAGCCCTGATCAGAGGACAGGGGTCTACAATGAGCAGTTCTTC. Protein sequence: CSPDQRTGVYNEQFF.

The chain employs TRBV13 and TRBJ1-4; D is possibly TRBD1 (6 bases). Germline values: CDR1 PRHDT, CDR2 FYEKMQ (reference sequence). The CDR3 has 15 amino acids. Trimming cost V 4 bases and J 8 bases, with 17 bases left between them. The CDR3 coding sequence is TGTGCCAGCAGCTCGGACCCCTCGGGACACGAAAAACTGTTTTTT. Amino acids: CASSSDPSGHEKLFF.

In its sample, this clone was seen once. This chain connects TRBV30 to TRBJ2-1, with no clear D. From germline, CDR1 is GTSNPN and CDR2 SVGIG (reference sequence). This CDR3 has 11 amino acids. V dropped 2 bases and J dropped 8 bases, with 7 bases sitting between them. The CDR3 region is CAWSTSDEQFF. The CDR3 DNA reads TGTGCCTGGAGTACGAGCGATGAGCAGTTCTTC.

This rearrangement joins TRBV28 to TRBJ2-3, with 9 bases aligning to TRBD2. The germline CDR1 and CDR2 sequences are MDHEN and SYDVKM. The CDR3 extends over 16 amino acids. Germline trimming cut 1 base from V and 5 bases from J; bases unmatched to any gene: 7. CDR3 sequence: CASSLSFSGSGDTQYF. The CDR3 coding sequence is TGTGCCAGCAGTTTATCGTTTAGCGGGAGCGGAGATACGCAGTATTTT.

The V call is TRBV18, the J call TRBJ1-1, with 8 bases fitting TRBD1. The V segment lost 5 bases and the J segment 4 bases; nucleotides outside the gene matches: 3. Germline V gene data show CDR1 as KGHSH and CDR2 as LQKENI. The CDR3 consists of 13 residues. The CDR3 spells CASSGQGRTEAFF. DNA of the CDR3: TGTGCCAGCTCAGGACAGGGTCGCACTGAAGCTTTCTTT. Based on the CDR3 plus reference TRBV18 and TRBJ1-1, the full variable domain is NAGVMQNPRHLVRRRGQEARLRCSPMKGHSHVYWYRQLPEEGLKFMVYLQKENIIDESGMPKERFSAEFPKEGPSILRIQQVVRGDSAAYFCASSGQGRTEAFFGQGTRLTVV.

The table lists this clone with a few counts. V usage is TRBV9 and J usage is TRBJ1-4, with D maybe TRBD1 (5 bases). The CDR3 totals 13 residues. In germline, CDR1 is SGDLS, CDR2 YYNGEE. V gave up 4 bases and J gave up 7 bases, with 11 bases separating them. CDR3 residues: CASSLGQAEKLFF. Written as DNA, the CDR3 is TGTGCCAGCAGCCTCGGACAAGCTGAAAAACTGTTTTTT. The full variable domain, in which reference TRBV9 and TRBJ1-4 provide the parts outside the CDR3, is DSGVTQTPKHLITATGQRVTLRCSPRSGDLSVYWYQQSLDQGLQFLIQYYNGEERAKGNILERFSAQQFPDLHSELNLSSLELGDSALYFCASSLGQAEKLFFGSGTQLSVL.

The chain uses TRBV11-2 and TRBJ1-1; 8 bases are shared with TRBD1. Germline CDR1 is SGHAT and CDR2 is FQNNGV. After removal of 4 bases from V and 5 bases from J, the junction contained 9 bases not matched to a gene. The CDR3 has 15 residues. CDR3 region: CASSSGTGIATEAFF. The CDR3 nucleotides are TGTGCCAGCAGCTCCGGGACAGGCATCGCGACTGAAGCTTTCTTT.

CDR3 loop: CASSQDRTGQTEAFF. The CDR3 DNA reads as TGCGCCAGCAGCCAAGACCGGACAGGGCAAACTGAAGCTTTCTTT. This chain joins TRBV4-1 and TRBJ1-1; 8 bases agree with TRBD1. CDR1 is MGHRA and CDR2 is YSYEKL in the germline V gene. V gave up 0 bases and J gave up 5 bases; unmatched junction bases: 5. The CDR3 has 15 residues.

The genes are TRBV5-5 and TRBJ2-2; the D is unclear. Trimming took off 1 base at V and 4 bases at J, with 5 bases between the two ends. The CDR3 totals 13 residues. Per germline, CDR1 SGHKS and CDR2 YYEKEE (reference sequence). The CDR3 DNA follows: TGTGCCAGCAGCTTGATCGGCACCGGGGAGCTGTTTTTT. It yields the protein CASSLIGTGELFF.

The genes are TRBV5-3 and TRBJ2-1; TRBD2 agrees at 9 bases. TRBV5-3 is annotated as an ORF whose role is uncertain. V shed 5 bases, J shed 0 bases, and the junction held 9 bases outside the gene matches. The CDR3 totals 17 residues. This CDR3 is CARSSTGTSSSYNEQFF. DNA for the CDR3: TGTGCCAGAAGTTCTACCGGGACTAGCAGCTCCTACAATGAGCAGTTCTTC.

The chain links TRBV10-2 to TRBJ2-7, with 8 nucleotides matching TRBD2. The CDR3 has 15 amino acids. The trim removed 6 bases at V and 3 bases at J, leaving 10 bases unmatched. Germline loops: CDR1 WSHSY, CDR2 SAAADI. The CDR3 sequence is CASSASGGANYEQYF. The CDR3 DNA reads as TGCGCCAGCAGCGCCTCCGGGGGGGCAAACTACGAGCAGTACTTC.

This chain joins TRBV7-2 and TRBJ1-1, with 9 bases matching TRBD1. The CDR3 sequence is 15 residues long. Germline lookup yields CDR1 SGHTA and CDR2 FQGNSA. The junction had 6 bases not matched to a gene; V was cut back by 4 bases and J by 3 bases. CDR3 in DNA: TGTGCCAGCAGCTACCGCGGACAGGGGTACACTGAAGCTTTCTTT. It encodes CASSYRGQGYTEAFF.

The V call is TRBV4-1, the J call TRBJ2-1; 10 bases line up with TRBD2. The germline gives CDR1 MGHRA, CDR2 YSYEKL. The CDR3 runs to 16 residues. V was clipped by 0 bases and J by 10 bases; unmatched bases: 9. CDR3 sequence (DNA): TGCGCCAGCAGCCAAGAAAGGCTAGCGGGAGTCAGGGAGCAGTTCTTC. Translated: CASSQERLAGVREQFF.

This clone was counted a single time. The chain links TRBV4-1 to TRBJ1-2; D ambiguous. The germline CDR1 and CDR2 sequences are MGHRA and YSYEKL. With 4 bases removed from V and 4 bases from J, the gap between germline ends came to 16 bases. The CDR3 extends over 15 amino acids. The CDR3 spells CASSPRTGGLYGYTF. CDR3 DNA sequence: TGCGCCAGCAGCCCTCGAACCGGAGGCCTCTATGGCTACACCTTC.

The chain employs TRBV2 and TRBJ2-7; no clear D gene. V was cut by 4 bases and J by 0 bases, with 10 bases left in between. Germline lookup yields CDR1 SNHLY and CDR2 FYNNEI. The CDR3 covers 14 residues. The CDR3 DNA sequence: TGTGCCAGCAGTGTCTTGCGGAGCTCCTACGAGCAGTACTTC. Its translation is CASSVLRSSYEQYF.